These 20 T cell receptor beta chains came from one sample sequenced in a study of OX40 agonist ivuxolimab in advanced cancers. Profiled with immunoSEQ multiplex PCR; TCRdb holds only in-frame clones, not every one. This sample yields 50,000 to 75,000 clones, of which about 89% are seen a single time; about 0.76% belongs to the top ten. This specimen consisted of CD4+ or CD8+ T cells sorted from blood, obtained in a trial of the OX40 agonist ivuxolimab. The receptors were gathered from an adult with an advanced solid tumor such as melanoma, head and neck, liver or kidney cancer.

The chain carries TRBV30 and TRBJ2-2, with D possibly TRBD2 on 5 matching bases. There are 13 residues in the CDR3. The germline V gene has CDR1 GTSNPN and CDR2 SVGIG (reference sequence). V lost 5 bases and J lost 5, with 12 bases in between. CDR3 sequence: CAWLRRETGELFF. The CDR3 DNA is TGTGCCTGGCTACGAAGGGAGACCGGGGAGCTGTTTTTT. Full variable domain (missing parts from reference TRBV30 and TRBJ2-2): SQTIHQWPATLVQPVGSPLSLECTVEGTSNPNLYWYRQAAGRGLQLLFYSVGIGQISSEVPQNLSASRPQDRQFILSSKKLLLSDSGFYLCAWLRRETGELFFGEGSRLTVL.

The V call is TRBV5-8, the J call TRBJ2-7; D ambiguous. V was clipped by 3 bases and J by 7 bases, with 11 bases between them. Germline V gives CDR1 SGHTS, CDR2 YDEGEE. The CDR3 runs to 12 residues. CDR3: CASSSWGREQYF. The CDR3 bases are TGTGCCAGCAGCTCCTGGGGAAGGGAGCAGTACTTC.

V is TRBV6-5 and J is TRBJ2-7, with D possibly TRBD2 on 7 matching bases. The CDR3 consists of 16 residues. Trimming shortened V by 2 bases and J by 6 bases, and 20 bases separated the two germline ends. The germline gives CDR1 MNHEY, CDR2 SVGAGI. The CDR3 loop is CASSYQRGGRGGEQYF. As DNA, the CDR3 is TGTGCCAGCAGTTACCAGAGGGGGGGGCGGGGCGGCGAGCAGTACTTC.

The chain has TRBV5-8 and TRBJ2-1; D is possibly TRBD1 (6 bases). CDR3 length equals 14 residues. V was pared by 5 bases and J by 6 bases, with 15 bases between. Germline V CDR1 and CDR2: SGHTS, YDEGEE. This chain's CDR3 is CASRGTWGFNEQFF. For the CDR3, the DNA is TGTGCCAGCAGGGGGACATGGGGGTTCAATGAGCAGTTCTTC.

The rearrangement uses TRBV2 and TRBJ2-5, with 10 positions matching TRBD1. V trimming: 7 bases; J trimming: 5 bases; junction bases outside the gene matches: 7. Looked up from germline, CDR1 is SNHLY and CDR2 is FYNNEI. The CDR3 covers 14 residues. In DNA form, the CDR3 reads TGTGCCAGCAACCGACAGGGGGCAGGGGAGACCCAGTACTTC. As protein: CASNRQGAGETQYF.

The chain carries TRBV4-1 and TRBJ1-4; 9 bases fit TRBD1. Germline V lookup: CDR1 MGHRA, CDR2 YSYEKL. CDR3 size: 15 residues. Germline trimming cut 2 bases from V and 8 bases from J; bases unmatched to any gene: 6. CDR3 loop: CASSQRQGGEEKLFF. CDR3 DNA sequence: TGCGCCAGCAGCCAACGACAGGGGGGGGAAGAAAAACTGTTTTTT.

This clone is a singleton in its sample. This rearrangement joins TRBV5-5 to TRBJ2-5; maybe TRBD1 (5 bases). The V end lost 3 bases, the J end lost 2 bases, and 11 bases lay between the germline ends. CDR1 and CDR2 from the germline V gene are SGHKS and YYEKEE (reference sequence). The length of the CDR3 is 14 residues. The CDR3 region is CASSSTETQETQYF. DNA for the CDR3: TGTGCCAGCAGCTCGACAGAAACACAAGAGACCCAGTACTTC. Complete variable domain (other parts from reference TRBV5-5 and TRBJ2-5): DAGVTQSPTHLIKTRGQQVTLRCSPISGHKSVSWYQQVLGQGPQFIFQYYEKEERGRGNFPDRFSARQFPNYSSELNVNALLLGDSALYLCASSSTETQETQYFGPGTRLLVL.

V usage is TRBV29-1 and J usage is TRBJ1-1; tentative D call: TRBD1 (5 bases). Germline CDR1 reads SQVTM; CDR2 reads ANQGSEA. Trimming took off 6 bases at V and 3 bases at J, with 14 bases between the two ends. The CDR3 runs to 13 residues. As DNA, the CDR3 is TGCAGCGTCGGACGGGACCTTTACACTGAAGCTTTCTTT. Protein: CSVGRDLYTEAFF.

The chain combines TRBV30 with TRBJ1-4; 7 positions agree with TRBD1. Per the germline V gene, CDR1 is GTSNPN and CDR2 is SVGIG (reference sequence). The junction had 4 bases not matched to a gene; V was cut back by 0 bases and J by 6 bases. The CDR3 is made up of 14 amino acids. The chain's CDR3 is CAWSVRRGHEKLFF. CDR3 nucleotide sequence: TGTGCCTGGAGTGTACGAAGGGGGCATGAAAAACTGTTTTTT. The full variable domain, its missing parts supplied by reference TRBV30 and TRBJ1-4, is SQTIHQWPATLVQPVGSPLSLECTVEGTSNPNLYWYRQAAGRGLQLLFYSVGIGQISSEVPQNLSASRPQDRQFILSSKKLLLSDSGFYLCAWSVRRGHEKLFFGSGTQLSVL.

The V gene is TRBV28, the J gene TRBJ1-4, with D hard to call. V lost 2 bases and J lost 3, with 13 bases in between. The CDR3 spans 16 residues. Germline CDR1 is MDHEN and CDR2 is SYDVKM. Here the CDR3 DNA reads TGTGCCAGCAGTTTAATAAGTCCCGCTCCTAATGAAAAACTGTTTTTT. It encodes CASSLISPAPNEKLFF.

The chain recombines TRBV27 with TRBJ2-3, with D perhaps TRBD2 (6 bases). The CDR3 totals 15 residues. Germline loops: CDR1 MNHEY, CDR2 SMNVEV (reference sequence). V was clipped by 3 bases and J by 8 bases, with 18 bases between them. The CDR3 DNA follows: TGTGCCAGCAGTTTGAGGGCCGGGAGACAGATTACGCAGTATTTT. Its protein is CASSLRAGRQITQYF.

V is TRBV30 and J is TRBJ2-3; 7 positions match TRBD2. Germline assignment: CDR1 GTSNPN and CDR2 SVGIG (reference sequence). With 1 base clipped from V and 2 bases from J, the junction kept 0 bases outside the gene matches. The CDR3 sequence is 13 residues long. CDR3: CAWSGDYTDTQYF. Written as DNA, the CDR3 is TGTGCCTGGAGTGGGGACTACACAGATACGCAGTATTTT.

There are a few counts of this clone. This chain joins TRBV30 and TRBJ2-3; D gene unclear. The V end lost 3 bases, the J end lost 5 bases, and 12 bases lay between the germline ends. The CDR3 totals 13 residues. Looked up from germline, CDR1 is GTSNPN and CDR2 is SVGIG (reference sequence). The CDR3 DNA sequence: TGTGCCTGGAGCGCAGACACAAGAGATACGCAGTATTTT. Amino acids: CAWSADTRDTQYF.

A single count supports this clone. The J gene is TRBJ1-2, the V gene TRBV2, with D unresolved. The V gene's germline CDR1 is SNHLY and CDR2 FYNNEI. V lost 1 base and J 7 bases, leaving 10 bases between the germline ends. The CDR3 spans 13 residues. The CDR3 bases are TGTGCCAGCAGTGAAGGCATGAGCCGTGGCTACACCTTC. It is translated as CASSEGMSRGYTF.

In its sample, this clone was seen once. The rearrangement uses TRBV30 and TRBJ2-5; tentative D call: TRBD1 (5 bases). The CDR3 consists of 13 residues. V lost 3 bases, J lost 1 base, and 9 bases lay in between. Germline-derived CDR1 and CDR2 are GTSNPN and SVGIG (reference sequence). The CDR3 nucleotides read TGTGCCTGGAGCAGACAGTTCCAAGAGACCCAGTACTTC. It translates to CAWSRQFQETQYF.

The chain carries TRBV29-1 and TRBJ1-1; 7 positions match TRBD1. The trim removed 6 bases at V and 0 bases at J, leaving 4 bases unmatched. Germline loops: CDR1 SQVTM, CDR2 ANQGSEA. The CDR3 loop spans 13 amino acids. CDR3 DNA: TGCAGCGTCGGGACAGCAATGAACACTGAAGCTTTCTTT. This translates into CSVGTAMNTEAFF.

J is TRBJ2-7 and V is TRBV7-8, with D tentatively TRBD2 (6 bases). This CDR3 has 13 amino acids. The V and J ends lost 4 bases and 6 bases respectively, with 13 bases between them. Germline CDR1 is SGHVS and CDR2 is FQNEAQ. CDR3 amino acids: CASSSTGVGEQYF. The CDR3, as DNA: TGTGCCAGCAGCTCCACGGGGGTTGGCGAGCAGTACTTC.

This rearrangement joins TRBV29-1 to TRBJ2-1; a possible D gene is TRBD1 (6 bases). From germline, CDR1 is SQVTM and CDR2 ANQGSEA. The V end lost 1 base, the J end lost 4 bases, and 14 bases lay between the germline ends. The CDR3 contains 15 residues. The CDR3 coding sequence is TGCAGCGTTGAAGCGGTGGGACACACATACAATGAGCAGTTCTTC. Its protein is CSVEAVGHTYNEQFF.

Remarks on this clone: One junction end disagrees with the germline gene, perhaps due to a read error. The rearrangement links TRBV6-5 to TRBJ2-7; D is possibly TRBD1 (7 bases). Judging by the DNA end, TRBJ2-5 fits better; the J call may be wrong. The germline CDR1 and CDR2 sequences are MNHEY and SVGAGI. The CDR3 has 13 amino acids. As DNA, the CDR3 is TGTGCCGGCAGGCAACAGGGGAGGGAGACCCAGTACTTC. Translating gives CAGRQQGRETQYF.

The CDR3 DNA reads TGTGCCAGCTCACCATCCAGTGCGGGGGACTATGGCTACACCTTC. Protein sequence: CASSPSSAGDYGYTF. V and J are TRBV18 and TRBJ1-2, with D tentatively TRBD1 (5 bases). V dropped 2 bases and J dropped 3 bases, with 13 bases sitting between them. CDR3 length: 15 residues. The V gene's germline CDR1 is KGHSH and CDR2 LQKENI.